Given below is one T cell receptor beta chain in context. MiXCR was run by TCRdb on the 5' RACE reads, yielding one entry per CDR3 protein. The table lists around 680,000 distinct CDR3 sequences, 8.6% of them singletons. The data are from a study of identical twins. This same sample was also part of a study on yellow fever vaccine responses in identical twins.

Sequencing input: PBMCs. This TCR came from a woman aged 18-30 years in good health.

The CDR3 spells CASSLRPSGTGELFF. In DNA form, the CDR3 reads TGTGCCAGCAGCTTAAGGCCCTCGGGCACCGGGGAGCTGTTTTTT. The chain joins TRBV7-6 to TRBJ2-2; D call uncertain. Deletions cut 2 bases from V and 4 bases from J, with 11 bases between. CDR1 and CDR2 from the germline V gene are SGHVS and FNYEAQ. The CDR3 covers 15 residues.